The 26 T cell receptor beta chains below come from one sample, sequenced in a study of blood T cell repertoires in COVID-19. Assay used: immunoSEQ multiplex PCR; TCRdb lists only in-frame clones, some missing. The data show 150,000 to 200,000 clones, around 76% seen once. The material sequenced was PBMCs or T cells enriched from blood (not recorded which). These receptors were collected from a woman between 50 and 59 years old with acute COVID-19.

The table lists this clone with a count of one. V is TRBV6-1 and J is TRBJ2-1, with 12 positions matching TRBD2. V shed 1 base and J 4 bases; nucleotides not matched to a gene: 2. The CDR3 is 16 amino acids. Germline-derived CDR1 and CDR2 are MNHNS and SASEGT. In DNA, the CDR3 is TGTGCCAGCAGTGAAGTACTAGCGGGGGGTTACAATGAGCAGTTCTTC. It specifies CASSEVLAGGYNEQFF.

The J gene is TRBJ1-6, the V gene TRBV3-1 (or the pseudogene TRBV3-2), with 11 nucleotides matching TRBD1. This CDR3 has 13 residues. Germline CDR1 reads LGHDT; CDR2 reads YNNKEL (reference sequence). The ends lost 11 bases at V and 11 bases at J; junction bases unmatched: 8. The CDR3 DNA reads TGTGCCTGCCGGGACAGGGGGACGGCACCCCTCCACTTT. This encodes CACRDRGTAPLHF.

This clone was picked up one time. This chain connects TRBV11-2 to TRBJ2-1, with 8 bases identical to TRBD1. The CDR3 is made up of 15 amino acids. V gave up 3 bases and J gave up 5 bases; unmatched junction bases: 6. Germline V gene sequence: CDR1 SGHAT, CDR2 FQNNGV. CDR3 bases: TGTGCCAGCAGCTTTTGGGACAGGTCCGACAATGAGCAGTTCTTC. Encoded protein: CASSFWDRSDNEQFF.

The CDR3 loop is CSAEPPGTGELFF. Written as DNA, the CDR3 is TGCAGCGCCGAACCGCCGGGAACCGGGGAGCTGTTTTTT. The rearrangement links TRBV29-1 to TRBJ2-2, with TRBD2 as a possible D gene (5 bases). V was cut by 7 bases and J by 5 bases, with 14 bases left in between. Per the germline V gene, CDR1 is SQVTM and CDR2 is ANQGSEA. The CDR3 is 13 residues long.

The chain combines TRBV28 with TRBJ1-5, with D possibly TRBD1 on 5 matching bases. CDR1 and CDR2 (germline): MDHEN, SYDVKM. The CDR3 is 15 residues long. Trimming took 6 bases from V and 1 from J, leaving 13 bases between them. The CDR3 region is CASSRARGSNQPQHF. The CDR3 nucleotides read TGTGCCAGCAGCAGGGCTAGGGGAAGCAATCAGCCCCAGCATTTT.

This chain's CDR3 is CASSVATGNTIYF. CDR3 DNA sequence: TGTGCCAGCAGCGTAGCAACTGGAAACACCATATATTTT. This sequence joins TRBV9 and TRBJ1-3; D is undetermined. The V and J ends lost 0 bases and 2 bases respectively, with 3 bases between them. The CDR3 totals 13 residues. The germline V gene has CDR1 SGDLS and CDR2 YYNGEE.

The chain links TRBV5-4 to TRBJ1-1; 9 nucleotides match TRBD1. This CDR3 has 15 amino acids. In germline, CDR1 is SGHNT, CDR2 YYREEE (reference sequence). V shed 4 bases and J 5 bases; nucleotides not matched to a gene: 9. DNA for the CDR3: TGTGCCAGCAGCGCCTTGACAGGGGGAAAAACTGAAGCTTTCTTT. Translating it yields CASSALTGGKTEAFF.

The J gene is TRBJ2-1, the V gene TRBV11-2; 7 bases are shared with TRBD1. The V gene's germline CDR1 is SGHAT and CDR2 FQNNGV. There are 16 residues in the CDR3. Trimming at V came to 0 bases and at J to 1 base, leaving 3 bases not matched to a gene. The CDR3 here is CASSLEGQKSYNEQFF. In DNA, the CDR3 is TGTGCCAGCAGCTTAGAGGGACAGAAATCCTACAATGAGCAGTTCTTC.

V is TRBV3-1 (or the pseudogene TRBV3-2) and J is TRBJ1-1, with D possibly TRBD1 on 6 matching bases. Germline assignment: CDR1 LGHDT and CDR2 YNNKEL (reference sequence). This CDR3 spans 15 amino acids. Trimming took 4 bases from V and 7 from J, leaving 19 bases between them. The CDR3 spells CASSRGTFGLIEAFF. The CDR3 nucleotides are TGTGCCAGCAGCCGAGGGACATTTGGATTAATTGAAGCTTTCTTT.

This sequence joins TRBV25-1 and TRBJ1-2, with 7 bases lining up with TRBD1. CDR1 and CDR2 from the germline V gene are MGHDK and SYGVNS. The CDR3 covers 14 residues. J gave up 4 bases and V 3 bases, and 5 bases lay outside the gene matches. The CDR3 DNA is TGTGCCAGCAGTGAGGCAGGGGGAGCCTATGGCTACACCTTC. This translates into CASSEAGGAYGYTF.

The CDR3 bases are TGTGCCAGTAGTATAGGAGACAGCGAAGAGACCCAGTACTTC. Translating it yields CASSIGDSEETQYF. V gene TRBV19 combines with J gene TRBJ2-5; tentatively, D is TRBD1 (5 bases). CDR3 length: 14 amino acids. The V end lost 1 base, the J end lost 3 bases, and 9 bases lay between the germline ends. CDR1 is LNHDA and CDR2 is SQIVND in the germline V gene (reference sequence).

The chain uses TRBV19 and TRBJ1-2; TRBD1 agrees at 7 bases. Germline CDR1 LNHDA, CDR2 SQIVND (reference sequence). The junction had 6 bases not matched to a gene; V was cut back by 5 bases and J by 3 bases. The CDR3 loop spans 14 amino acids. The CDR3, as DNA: TGTGCCAGTAGTGCCACAGGGGCGTACTATGGCTACACCTTC. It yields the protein CASSATGAYYGYTF. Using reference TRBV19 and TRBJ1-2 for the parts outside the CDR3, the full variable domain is DGGITQSPKYLFRKEGQNVTLSCEQNLNHDAMYWYRQDPGQGLRLIYYSQIVNDFQKGDIAEGYSVSREKKESFPLTVTSAQKNPTAFYLCASSATGAYYGYTFGSGTRLTVV.

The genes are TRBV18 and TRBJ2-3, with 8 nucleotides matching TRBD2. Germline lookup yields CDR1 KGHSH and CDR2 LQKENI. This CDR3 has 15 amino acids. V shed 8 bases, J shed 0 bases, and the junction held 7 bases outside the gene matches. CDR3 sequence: CASGSAGASTDTQYF. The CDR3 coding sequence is TGTGCCAGCGGGTCAGCGGGGGCTAGCACAGATACGCAGTATTTT.

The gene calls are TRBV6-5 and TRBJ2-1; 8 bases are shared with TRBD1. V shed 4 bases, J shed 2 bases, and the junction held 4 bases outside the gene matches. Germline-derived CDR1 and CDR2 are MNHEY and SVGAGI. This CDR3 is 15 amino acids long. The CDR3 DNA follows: TGTGCCAGCAGTTCTGGACAGGGACCCTACAATGAGCAGTTCTTC. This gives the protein CASSSGQGPYNEQFF.

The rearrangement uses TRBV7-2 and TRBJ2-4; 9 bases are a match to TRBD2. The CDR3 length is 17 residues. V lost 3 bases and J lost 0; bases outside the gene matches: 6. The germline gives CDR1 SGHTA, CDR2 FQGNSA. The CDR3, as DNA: TGTGCCAGCAGCTTTCCGCTAGCGGGGATAGCCAAAAACATTCAGTACTTC. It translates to CASSFPLAGIAKNIQYF.

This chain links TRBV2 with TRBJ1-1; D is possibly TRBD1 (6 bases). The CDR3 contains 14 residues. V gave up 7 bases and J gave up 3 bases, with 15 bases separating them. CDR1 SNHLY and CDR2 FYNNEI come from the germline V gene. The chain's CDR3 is CASINIKGDTEAFF. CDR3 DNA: TGTGCCAGCATTAATATAAAGGGGGACACTGAAGCTTTCTTT.

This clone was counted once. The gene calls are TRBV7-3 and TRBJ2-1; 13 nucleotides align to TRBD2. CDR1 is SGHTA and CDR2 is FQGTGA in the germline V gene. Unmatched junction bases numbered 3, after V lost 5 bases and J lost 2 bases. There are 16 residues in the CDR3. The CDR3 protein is CASSPGTSGAYNEQFF. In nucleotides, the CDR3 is TGTGCCAGCAGCCCGGGGACTAGCGGGGCCTACAATGAGCAGTTCTTC.

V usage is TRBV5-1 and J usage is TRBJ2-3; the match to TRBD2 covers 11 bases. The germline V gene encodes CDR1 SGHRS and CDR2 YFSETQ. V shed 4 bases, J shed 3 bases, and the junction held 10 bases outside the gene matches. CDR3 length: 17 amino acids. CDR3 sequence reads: CASSTGLAGRVTDTQYF. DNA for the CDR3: TGCGCCAGCAGCACCGGACTAGCGGGTCGGGTGACAGATACGCAGTATTTT. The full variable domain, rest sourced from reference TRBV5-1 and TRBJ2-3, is KAGVTQTPRYLIKTRGQQVTLSCSPISGHRSVSWYQQTPGQGLQFLFEYFSETQRNKGNFPGRFSGRQFSNSRSEMNVSTLELGDSALYLCASSTGLAGRVTDTQYFGPGTRLTVL.

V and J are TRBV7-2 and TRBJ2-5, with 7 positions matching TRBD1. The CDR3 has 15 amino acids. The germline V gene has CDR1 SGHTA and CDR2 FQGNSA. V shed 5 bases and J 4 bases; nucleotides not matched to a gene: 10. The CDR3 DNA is TGTGCCAGCAGCCCCCGGACAGGATACACAGAGACCCAGTACTTC. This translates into CASSPRTGYTETQYF.

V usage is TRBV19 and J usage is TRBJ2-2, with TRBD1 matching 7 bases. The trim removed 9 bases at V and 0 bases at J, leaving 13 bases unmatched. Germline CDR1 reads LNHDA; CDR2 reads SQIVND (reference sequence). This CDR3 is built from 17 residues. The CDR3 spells CASQTGQRRSNTGELFF. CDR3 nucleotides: TGTGCCAGCCAAACGGGACAGCGAAGATCGAACACCGGGGAGCTGTTTTTT. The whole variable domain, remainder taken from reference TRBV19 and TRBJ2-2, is DGGITQSPKYLFRKEGQNVTLSCEQNLNHDAMYWYRQDPGQGLRLIYYSQIVNDFQKGDIAEGYSVSREKKESFPLTVTSAQKNPTAFYLCASQTGQRRSNTGELFFGEGSRLTVL.

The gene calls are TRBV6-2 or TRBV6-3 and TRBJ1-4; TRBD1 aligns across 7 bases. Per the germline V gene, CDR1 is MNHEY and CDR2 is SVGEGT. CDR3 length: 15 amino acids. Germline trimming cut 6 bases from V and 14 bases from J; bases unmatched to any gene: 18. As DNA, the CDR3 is TGTGCCAGCAGCCAGACAGGGCCCCGGGTGGAATGGCTGTTTTTT. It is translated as CASSQTGPRVEWLFF.

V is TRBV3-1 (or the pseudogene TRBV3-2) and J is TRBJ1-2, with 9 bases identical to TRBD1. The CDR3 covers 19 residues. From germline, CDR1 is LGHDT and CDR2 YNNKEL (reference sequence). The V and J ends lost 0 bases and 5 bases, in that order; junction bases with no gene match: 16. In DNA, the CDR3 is TGTGCCAGCAGCCAAGATGGCCCACTTGACATGACAGGGGGTTATGGCTACACCTTC. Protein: CASSQDGPLDMTGGYGYTF.

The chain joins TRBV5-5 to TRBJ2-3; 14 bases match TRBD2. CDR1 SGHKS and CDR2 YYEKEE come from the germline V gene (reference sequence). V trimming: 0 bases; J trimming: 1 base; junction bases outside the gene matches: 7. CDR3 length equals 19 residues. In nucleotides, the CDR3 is TGTGCCAGCAGCTTGGGACTAGCGGGGGGGCCCGGCCGCACAGATACGCAGTATTTT. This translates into CASSLGLAGGPGRTDTQYF.

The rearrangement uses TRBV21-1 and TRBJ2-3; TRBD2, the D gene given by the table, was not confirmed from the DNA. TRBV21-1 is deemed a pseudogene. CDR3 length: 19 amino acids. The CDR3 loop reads CASSRPKVVAGDPTDTQYF. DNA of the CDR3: TGTGCCAGCAGCCGACCAAAGGTGGTAGCGGGGGACCCCACAGATACGCAGTATTTT.

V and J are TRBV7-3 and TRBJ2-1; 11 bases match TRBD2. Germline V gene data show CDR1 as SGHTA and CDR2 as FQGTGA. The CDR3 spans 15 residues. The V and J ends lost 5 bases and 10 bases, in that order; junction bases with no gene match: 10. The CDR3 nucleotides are TGTGCCAGCAGCCCTCGGGTGACTAGCGGGGAAGAGCAGTTCTTC. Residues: CASSPRVTSGEEQFF.

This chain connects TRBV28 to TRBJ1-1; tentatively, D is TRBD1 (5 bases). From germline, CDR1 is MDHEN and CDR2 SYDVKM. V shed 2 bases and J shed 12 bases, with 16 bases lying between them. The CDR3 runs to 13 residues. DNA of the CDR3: TGTGCCAGCAGTTTAGGAGGGGTCGCGGCATCTTTCTTT. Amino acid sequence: CASSLGGVAASFF.